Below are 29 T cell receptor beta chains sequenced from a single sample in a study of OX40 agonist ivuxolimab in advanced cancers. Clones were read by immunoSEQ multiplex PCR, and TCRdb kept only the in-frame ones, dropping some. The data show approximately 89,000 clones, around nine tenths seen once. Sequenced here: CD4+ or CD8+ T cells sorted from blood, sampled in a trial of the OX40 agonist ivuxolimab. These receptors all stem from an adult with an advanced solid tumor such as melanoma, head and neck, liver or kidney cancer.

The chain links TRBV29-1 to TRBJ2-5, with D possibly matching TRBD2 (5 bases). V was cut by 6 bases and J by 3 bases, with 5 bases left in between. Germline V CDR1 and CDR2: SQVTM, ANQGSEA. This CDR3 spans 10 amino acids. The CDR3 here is CSVREETQYF. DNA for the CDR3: TGCAGCGTGAGGGAAGAGACCCAGTACTTC.

The CDR3 DNA follows: TGTGCCAGCAGGGTTCGGGAAAAACTGTTTTTT. It is translated as CASRVREKLFF. The genes are TRBV28 and TRBJ1-4; D is uncertain. Germline V CDR1 and CDR2: MDHEN, SYDVKM. The CDR3 extends over 11 amino acids. V shed 6 bases and J shed 8 bases, with 7 bases lying between them.

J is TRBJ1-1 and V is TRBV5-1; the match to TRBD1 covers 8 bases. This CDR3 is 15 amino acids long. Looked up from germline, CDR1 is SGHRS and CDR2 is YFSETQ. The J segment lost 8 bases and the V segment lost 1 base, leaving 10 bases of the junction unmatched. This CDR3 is CASSLNGQGDREAFF. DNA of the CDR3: TGCGCCAGCAGCTTGAATGGACAGGGCGATCGCGAAGCTTTCTTT.

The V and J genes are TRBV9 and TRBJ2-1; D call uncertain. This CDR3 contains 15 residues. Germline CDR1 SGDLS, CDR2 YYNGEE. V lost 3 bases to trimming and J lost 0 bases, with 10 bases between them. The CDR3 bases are TGTGCCAGCAGCGCTCACGACCGCTCCTACAATGAGCAGTTCTTC. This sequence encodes CASSAHDRSYNEQFF.

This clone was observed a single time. Here the CDR3 reads CASSFRGSEGEKLFF. In DNA form, the CDR3 reads TGCGCCAGCAGCTTTAGGGGGTCCGAAGGTGAAAAACTGTTTTTT. This chain connects TRBV5-1 to TRBJ1-4; maybe TRBD1 (6 bases). The germline V and J ends were trimmed by 2 bases and 7 bases, with 15 bases remaining between them. The CDR3 has 15 amino acids. Germline V lookup: CDR1 SGHRS, CDR2 YFSETQ.

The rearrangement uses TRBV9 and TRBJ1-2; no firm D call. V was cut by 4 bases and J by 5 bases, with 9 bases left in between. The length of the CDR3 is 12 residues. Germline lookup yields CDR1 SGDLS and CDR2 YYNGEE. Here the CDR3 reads CASSLSGYGYTF. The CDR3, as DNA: TGTGCCAGCAGCCTAAGCGGATATGGCTACACCTTC.

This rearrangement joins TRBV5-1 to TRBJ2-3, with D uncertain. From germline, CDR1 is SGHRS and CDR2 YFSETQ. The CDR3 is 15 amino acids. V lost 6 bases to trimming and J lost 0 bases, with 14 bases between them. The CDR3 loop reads CASTSTTSSTDTQYF. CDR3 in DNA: TGCGCCAGCACCTCGACGACTTCTAGCACAGATACGCAGTATTTT.

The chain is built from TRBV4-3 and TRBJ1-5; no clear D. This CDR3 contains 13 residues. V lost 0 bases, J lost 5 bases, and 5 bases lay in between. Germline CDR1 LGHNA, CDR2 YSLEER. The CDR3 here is CASSQDLHQPQHF. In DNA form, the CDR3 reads TGCGCCAGCAGCCAAGATCTACATCAGCCCCAGCATTTT.

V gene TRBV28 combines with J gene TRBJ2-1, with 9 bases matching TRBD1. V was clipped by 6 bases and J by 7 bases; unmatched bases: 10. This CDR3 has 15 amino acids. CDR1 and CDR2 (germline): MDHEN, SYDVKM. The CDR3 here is CASSTTGGAGNEQFF. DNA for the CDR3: TGTGCCAGCAGCACTACAGGGGGCGCAGGGAATGAGCAGTTCTTC. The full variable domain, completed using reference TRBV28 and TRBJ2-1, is DVKVTQSSRYLVKRTGEKVFLECVQDMDHENMFWYRQDPGLGLRLIYFSYDVKMKEKGDIPEGYSVSREKKERFSLILESASTNQTSMYLCASSTTGGAGNEQFFGPGTRLTVL.

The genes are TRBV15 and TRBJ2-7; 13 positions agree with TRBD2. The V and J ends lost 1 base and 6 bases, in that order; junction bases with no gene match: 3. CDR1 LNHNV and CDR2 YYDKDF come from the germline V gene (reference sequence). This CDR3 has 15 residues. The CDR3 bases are TGTGCCACCAGCAGAGGACTAGCGGGAGGAACCGAGCAGTACTTC. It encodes CATSRGLAGGTEQYF.

In DNA, the CDR3 is TGCGCCAGCAGCCGGTCAGACAGCACAGATACGCAGTATTTT. It specifies CASSRSDSTDTQYF. The chain combines TRBV4-1 with TRBJ2-3; no clear D gene. Germline V gives CDR1 MGHRA, CDR2 YSYEKL. The V end was cut by 4 bases, the J end by 0 bases, with 8 bases between. This CDR3 has 14 residues.

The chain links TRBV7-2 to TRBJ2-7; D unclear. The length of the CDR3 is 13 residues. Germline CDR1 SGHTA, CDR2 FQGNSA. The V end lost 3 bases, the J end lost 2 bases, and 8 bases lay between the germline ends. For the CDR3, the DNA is TGTGCCAGCAGCTTTTTTGGTACCTACGAGCAGTACTTC. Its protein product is CASSFFGTYEQYF.

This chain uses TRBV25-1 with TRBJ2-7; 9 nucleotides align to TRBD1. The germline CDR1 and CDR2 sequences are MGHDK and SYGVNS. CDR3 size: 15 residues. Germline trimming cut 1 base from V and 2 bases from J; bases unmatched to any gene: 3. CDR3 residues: CASSEFRDRAYEQYF. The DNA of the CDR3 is TGTGCCAGCAGTGAATTCCGGGACAGGGCCTACGAGCAGTACTTC.

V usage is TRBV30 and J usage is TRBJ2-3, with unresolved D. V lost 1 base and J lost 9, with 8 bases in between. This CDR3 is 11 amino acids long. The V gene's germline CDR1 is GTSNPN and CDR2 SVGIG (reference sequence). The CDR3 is CAWSDQITQYF. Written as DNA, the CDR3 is TGTGCCTGGAGTGACCAGATAACGCAGTATTTT.

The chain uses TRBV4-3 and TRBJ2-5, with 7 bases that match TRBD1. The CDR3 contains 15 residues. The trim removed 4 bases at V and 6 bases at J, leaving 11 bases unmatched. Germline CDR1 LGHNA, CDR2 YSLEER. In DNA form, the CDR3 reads TGCGCCAGCAGCCTCGCCCGACAGGGCGCACAGACCCAGTACTTC. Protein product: CASSLARQGAQTQYF.

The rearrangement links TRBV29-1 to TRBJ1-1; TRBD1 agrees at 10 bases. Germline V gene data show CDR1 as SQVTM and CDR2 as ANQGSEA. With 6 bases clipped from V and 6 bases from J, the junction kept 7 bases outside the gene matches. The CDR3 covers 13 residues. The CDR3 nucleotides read TGCAGCGTCATCCGGGACAGGGGTGCTGAAGCTTTCTTT. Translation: CSVIRDRGAEAFF.

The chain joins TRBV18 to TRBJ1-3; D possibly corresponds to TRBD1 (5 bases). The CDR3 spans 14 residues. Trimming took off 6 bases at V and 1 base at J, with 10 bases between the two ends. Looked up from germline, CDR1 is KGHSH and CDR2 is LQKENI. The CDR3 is CASSPTVSGNTIYF. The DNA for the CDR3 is TGTGCCAGCTCGCCGACAGTTTCTGGAAACACCATATATTTT.

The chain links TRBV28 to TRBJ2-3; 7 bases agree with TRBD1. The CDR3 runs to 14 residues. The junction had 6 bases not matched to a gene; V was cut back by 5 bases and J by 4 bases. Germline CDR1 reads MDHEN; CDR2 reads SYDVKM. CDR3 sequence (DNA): TGTGCCAGCAGTCGGGACAGTGGGTCAGATACGCAGTATTTT. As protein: CASSRDSGSDTQYF.

The DNA of the CDR3 is TGTGCCTGGAGACCGGCGGGACAGGTGAACACCGGGGAGCTGTTTTTT. It translates to CAWRPAGQVNTGELFF. J is TRBJ2-2 and V is TRBV30; TRBD1 matches 8 bases. V shed 3 bases and J 1 base; nucleotides not matched to a gene: 7. The CDR3 is made up of 16 amino acids. CDR1 is GTSNPN and CDR2 is SVGIG in the germline V gene (reference sequence).

The CDR3 DNA reads as TGTGCCAGCAGCTTCTCTAGCCAAAACAATGAGCAGTTCTTC. Encoded protein: CASSFSSQNNEQFF. This chain uses TRBV7-2 with TRBJ2-1; weak D call: TRBD2 (5 bases). CDR3 length equals 14 residues. Germline values: CDR1 SGHTA, CDR2 FQGNSA. Between the trimmed V and J ends, which lost 3 bases and 5 bases, there was a span of 11 bases. Using reference TRBV7-2 and TRBJ2-1 for the parts outside the CDR3, the full variable domain is GAGVSQSPSNKVTEKGKDVELRCDPISGHTALYWYRQSLGQGLEFLIYFQGNSAPDKSGLPSDRFSAERTGGSVSTLTIQRTQQEDSAVYLCASSFSSQNNEQFFGPGTRLTVL.

For the CDR3, the DNA is TGCGCCAGTAGGTTAGCGGGATCCTCCTACAATGAGCAGTTCTTC. This sequence encodes CASRLAGSSYNEQFF. The chain recombines TRBV5-1 with TRBJ2-1; 8 bases agree with TRBD2. CDR3 length equals 15 residues. Per germline, CDR1 SGHRS and CDR2 YFSETQ. Losses at the gene ends were 8 bases for V and 0 bases for J; bases not matched to a gene: 7.

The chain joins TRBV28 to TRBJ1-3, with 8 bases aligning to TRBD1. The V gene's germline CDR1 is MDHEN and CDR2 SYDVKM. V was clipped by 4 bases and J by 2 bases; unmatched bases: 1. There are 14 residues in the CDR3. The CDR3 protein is CASSSTGAGNTIYF. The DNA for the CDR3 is TGTGCCAGCAGTTCGACAGGGGCTGGAAACACCATATATTTT.

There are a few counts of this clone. The CDR3 reads CASSYSGTGVPEQYF. In nucleotides, the CDR3 is TGTGCCAGTAGTTATTCCGGGACAGGGGTCCCCGAGCAGTACTTC. The gene calls are TRBV19 and TRBJ2-7; 10 nucleotides match TRBD1. V was pared by 5 bases and J by 6 bases, with 10 bases of the junction left unmatched. Germline CDR1 is LNHDA and CDR2 is SQIVND (reference sequence). This CDR3 has 15 amino acids.

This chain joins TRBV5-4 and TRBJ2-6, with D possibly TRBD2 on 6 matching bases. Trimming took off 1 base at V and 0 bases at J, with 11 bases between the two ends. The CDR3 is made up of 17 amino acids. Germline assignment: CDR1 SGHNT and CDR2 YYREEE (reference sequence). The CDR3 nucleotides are TGTGCCAGCAGCTTGCTAGCGTTAAGCTCTGGGGCCAACGTCCTGACTTTC. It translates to CASSLLALSSGANVLTF. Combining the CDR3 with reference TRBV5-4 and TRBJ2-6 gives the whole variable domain ETGVTQSPTHLIKTRGQQVTLRCSSQSGHNTVSWYQQALGQGPQFIFQYYREEENGRGNFPPRFSGLQFPNYSSELNVNALELDDSALYLCASSLLALSSGANVLTFGAGSRLTVL.

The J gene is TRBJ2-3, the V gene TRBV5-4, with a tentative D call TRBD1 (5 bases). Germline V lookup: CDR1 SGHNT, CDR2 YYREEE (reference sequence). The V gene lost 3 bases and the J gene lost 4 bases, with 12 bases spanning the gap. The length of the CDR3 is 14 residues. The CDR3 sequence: CASSSPRDSDTQYF. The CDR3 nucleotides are TGTGCCAGCAGCTCCCCCAGGGATTCAGATACGCAGTATTTT.

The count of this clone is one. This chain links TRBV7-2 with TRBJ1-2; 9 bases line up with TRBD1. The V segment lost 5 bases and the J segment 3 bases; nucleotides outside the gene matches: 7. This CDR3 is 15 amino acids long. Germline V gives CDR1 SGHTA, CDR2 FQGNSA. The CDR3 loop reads CASSLGTGLDYGYTF. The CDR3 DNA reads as TGTGCCAGCAGCCTGGGGACAGGGCTTGACTATGGCTACACCTTC.

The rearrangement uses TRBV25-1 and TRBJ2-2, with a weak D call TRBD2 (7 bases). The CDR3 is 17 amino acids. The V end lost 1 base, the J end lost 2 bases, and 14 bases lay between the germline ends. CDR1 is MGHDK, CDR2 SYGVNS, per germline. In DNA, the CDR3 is TGTGCCAGCAGTGAATTAGGGGGGGCGTCCAACACCGGGGAGCTGTTTTTT. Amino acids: CASSELGGASNTGELFF.

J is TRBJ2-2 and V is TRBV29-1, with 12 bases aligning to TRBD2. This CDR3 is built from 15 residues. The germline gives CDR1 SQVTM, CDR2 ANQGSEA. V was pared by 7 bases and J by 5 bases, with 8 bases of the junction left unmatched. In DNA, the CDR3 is TGCAGCGCCCGCCGGGGGACTAGCGGGACCGGGGAGCTGTTTTTT. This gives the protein CSARRGTSGTGELFF.

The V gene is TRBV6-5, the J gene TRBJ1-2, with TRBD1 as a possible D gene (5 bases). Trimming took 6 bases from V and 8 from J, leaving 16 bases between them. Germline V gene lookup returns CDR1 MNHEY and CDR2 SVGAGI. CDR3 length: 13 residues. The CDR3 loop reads CASRSGTRRGYTF. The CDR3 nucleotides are TGTGCCAGCAGGTCCGGGACCAGACGGGGCTACACCTTC.